The next 31 T cell receptor beta chains were all read from a single sample in a study of PD-1 blockade in classical Hodgkin lymphoma. Assay: immunoSEQ multiplex PCR; the TCRdb copy retains only in-frame clones and omits some. The sample lists tens of thousands of clones; about 89% were seen once. Time point indicated: cycle 4 day 1 (C4D1), after 6 weeks of nivolumab. Every patient had relapsed following autologous stem cell transplantation, and cohorts differed in brentuximab vedotin exposure. Specimen: peripheral blood mononuclear cells (PBMCs), collected before the fourth cycle of nivolumab. The receptors were sampled from a human donor with classical Hodgkin lymphoma.

The chain couples TRBV2 to TRBJ2-1; perhaps TRBD1 as D (6 bases). The V and J ends lost 6 bases and 6 bases respectively, with 15 bases between them. The CDR3 extends over 14 amino acids. Looked up from germline, CDR1 is SNHLY and CDR2 is FYNNEI. CDR3 residues: CASSQNREGNEQFF. CDR3 nucleotide sequence: TGTGCCAGCAGCCAAAACAGGGAAGGCAATGAGCAGTTCTTC.

The rearrangement joins TRBV9 to TRBJ2-1; TRBD2 agrees at 9 bases. The CDR3 sequence is 17 residues long. With 9 bases clipped from V and 0 bases from J, the junction kept 13 bases outside the gene matches. Germline V gives CDR1 SGDLS, CDR2 YYNGEE. CDR3 protein: CATITSSGGSSYNEQFF. The DNA of the CDR3 is TGTGCCACCATAACAAGCAGCGGGGGGAGCTCCTACAATGAGCAGTTCTTC.

This clone came up once. The V gene is TRBV4-2, the J gene TRBJ1-1; D possibly corresponds to TRBD1 (6 bases). The CDR3 is 14 residues long. The V gene's germline CDR1 is LGHNA and CDR2 YNFKEQ. V was clipped by 1 base and J by 8 bases, with 14 bases between them. The CDR3 region has the DNA TGTGCCAGCAGCCAAGTCCCAGGGGCGATAGAAGCTTTCTTT. Amino acid sequence: CASSQVPGAIEAFF.

The chain couples TRBV6-6 to TRBJ1-1, with a possible D match to TRBD1 (6 bases). The ends were cut back, 5 bases at V and 2 bases at J, with 9 bases in the middle. Germline lookup yields CDR1 MNHNY and CDR2 SVGAGI (reference sequence). The CDR3 is 13 amino acids. The CDR3 bases are TGTGCCAGCAGTAACAGGGTAAACACTGAAGCTTTCTTT. Its translation: CASSNRVNTEAFF.

The rearrangement uses TRBV5-1 and TRBJ2-1, with TRBD1 identical over 12 bases. CDR1 is SGHRS and CDR2 is YFSETQ in the germline V gene. With V trimmed by 1 base and J by 5 bases, 4 bases remained unmatched. This CDR3 spans 16 amino acids. The CDR3, as DNA: TGCGCCAGCAGCTTGTGGGGGACAGGGGGCAACAATGAGCAGTTCTTC. Translated: CASSLWGTGGNNEQFF.

This clone appeared once. This chain joins TRBV18 and TRBJ1-2; D unresolved. Trimming removed 3 bases at V and 1 base at J, with 15 bases between. Germline V CDR1 and CDR2: KGHSH, LQKENI. CDR3 length equals 16 residues. CDR3: CASSPKAQLFNYGYTF. In nucleotides, the CDR3 is TGTGCCAGCTCACCCAAAGCCCAACTTTTTAACTATGGCTACACCTTC.

The chain carries TRBV28 and TRBJ1-1; TRBD1 is a possible D gene (5 bases). V lost 6 bases to trimming and J lost 5 bases, with 16 bases between them. The length of the CDR3 is 14 residues. Germline V gives CDR1 MDHEN, CDR2 SYDVKM. This CDR3 is CASSPNAGWTEAFF. As DNA, the CDR3 is TGTGCCAGCAGCCCCAATGCAGGGTGGACTGAAGCTTTCTTT.

The chain recombines TRBV9 with TRBJ1-1, with 7 bases fitting TRBD1. Germline CDR1 SGDLS, CDR2 YYNGEE. This CDR3 has 14 amino acids. V lost 4 bases, J lost 10 bases, and 13 bases stayed unmatched. Here the CDR3 reads CASSHSGGQFGAFF. The CDR3 nucleotides read TGTGCCAGCAGCCACTCAGGGGGGCAGTTCGGAGCTTTCTTT.

The chain joins TRBV18 to TRBJ1-2, with a weak D call TRBD1 (5 bases). CDR1 KGHSH and CDR2 LQKENI come from the germline V gene. V was shortened by 3 bases and J by 11 bases, with 16 bases between the two germline ends. This CDR3 is built from 13 residues. CDR3 sequence reads: CASSPGEAEGYTF. The DNA for the CDR3 is TGTGCCAGCTCACCGGGGGAGGCCGAGGGTTACACCTTC.

The table lists this clone with a few counts. The V gene is TRBV10-2, the J gene TRBJ1-1; D not certain. The CDR3 contains 10 residues. Germline loops: CDR1 WSHSY, CDR2 SAAADI. Trimming took off 8 bases at V and 8 bases at J, with 9 bases between the two ends. CDR3 sequence reads: CASGKREAFF. The CDR3 nucleotides read TGCGCCAGCGGGAAAAGGGAAGCTTTCTTT.

DNA of the CDR3: TGTGCCAGCAGTAAAGGGGACAGCAATCAGCCCCAGCATTTT. Its translation: CASSKGDSNQPQHF. This chain joins TRBV6-5 and TRBJ1-5, with D maybe TRBD1 (5 bases). This CDR3 has 14 residues. The V end was cut by 5 bases, the J end by 1 base, with 9 bases between. Germline CDR1 reads MNHEY; CDR2 reads SVGAGI.

The chain employs TRBV15 and TRBJ1-4; D remains unclear. Germline values: CDR1 LNHNV, CDR2 YYDKDF (reference sequence). Trimming shortened V by 0 bases and J by 2 bases, and 7 bases separated the two germline ends. The CDR3 covers 15 residues. CDR3 loop: CATSREWATNEKLFF. For the CDR3, the DNA is TGTGCCACCAGCAGAGAGTGGGCGACTAATGAAAAACTGTTTTTT.

This clone was seen only a few times. This rearrangement joins TRBV9 to TRBJ1-1; D remains unclear. V was trimmed by 1 base and J by 0 bases, leaving 4 bases between them. From germline, CDR1 is SGDLS and CDR2 YYNGEE. The CDR3 covers 13 residues. The DNA for the CDR3 is TGTGCCAGCAGCGTATCAATGAACACTGAAGCTTTCTTT. Translating gives CASSVSMNTEAFF.

The chain recombines TRBV7-9 with TRBJ2-4, with D uncertain. The CDR3 spans 13 residues. V lost 5 bases to trimming and J lost 0 bases, with 5 bases between them. Germline loops: CDR1 SEHNR, CDR2 FQNEAQ (reference sequence). As DNA, the CDR3 is TGTGCCAGCAGCCCACCAGCCAAAAACATTCAGTACTTC. Translated: CASSPPAKNIQYF.

The rearrangement uses TRBV19 and TRBJ2-7; 13 bases line up with TRBD2. The CDR3 spans 14 residues. V gave up 8 bases and J gave up 6 bases; unmatched junction bases: 7. Germline loops: CDR1 LNHDA, CDR2 SQIVND (reference sequence). CDR3 sequence: CASQTSGGRSEQYF. In DNA form, the CDR3 reads TGTGCCAGTCAGACTAGCGGGGGGCGTTCCGAGCAGTACTTC.

The rearrangement joins TRBV7-9 to TRBJ1-2; unclear D gene. Germline assignment: CDR1 SEHNR and CDR2 FQNEAQ (reference sequence). CDR3 length equals 15 residues. V lost 6 bases, J lost 1 base, and 15 bases lay in between. The CDR3 region is CASSARGGYNYGYTF. Here the CDR3 DNA reads TGTGCCAGCAGTGCACGGGGTGGTTATAACTATGGCTACACCTTC.

Turning to this clone: The sample has other DNA sequences that encode this CDR3 too. V gene TRBV27 combines with J gene TRBJ2-7; no reliable D call. The V gene's germline CDR1 is MNHEY and CDR2 SMNVEV (reference sequence). Between the trimmed V and J ends, which lost 0 bases and 4 bases, there was a span of 13 bases. The CDR3 is 15 amino acids. The CDR3 sequence is CASSLSLAHTYEQYF. The CDR3 bases are TGTGCCAGCAGTTTATCTTTAGCTCACACTTACGAGCAGTACTTC.

The chain is built from TRBV7-4 and TRBJ1-5, with a weak D call TRBD1 (5 bases). Looked up from germline, CDR1 is SGHVT and CDR2 is SQSDAQ. V shed 5 bases and J shed 2 bases, with 10 bases lying between them. The CDR3 is made up of 14 amino acids. CDR3: CASSRDVGNQPQHF. Written as DNA, the CDR3 is TGTGCCAGCAGCCGGGACGTAGGCAATCAGCCCCAGCATTTT.

This chain connects TRBV5-6 to TRBJ2-5, with TRBD1 as a possible D gene (5 bases). Germline V gene data show CDR1 as SGHDT and CDR2 as YYEEEE. V shed 0 bases and J shed 4 bases, with 13 bases lying between them. CDR3 length: 15 amino acids. The CDR3 nucleotides are TGTGCCAGCAGCTTGGGTGGCAGGGAAGTAGAGACCCAGTACTTC. Its translation: CASSLGGREVETQYF.

This chain joins TRBV19 and TRBJ2-7; TRBD1 might be the D (5 bases). V lost 5 bases and J 5 bases, leaving 10 bases between the germline ends. This CDR3 has 12 amino acids. Germline CDR1 is LNHDA and CDR2 is SQIVND (reference sequence). The CDR3 bases are TGTGCCAGTAGTCGGCTAGGGGACGAGCAGTACTTC. Translating gives CASSRLGDEQYF.

This chain links TRBV18 with TRBJ1-3; tentative D call: TRBD1 (5 bases). The CDR3 sequence is 16 residues long. V shed 1 base and J shed 5 bases, with 15 bases lying between them. Germline CDR1 reads KGHSH; CDR2 reads LQKENI. The CDR3 loop is CASSPRTTGPRNTIYF. In DNA, the CDR3 is TGTGCCAGCTCACCACGGACCACAGGACCAAGAAACACCATATATTTT.

The chain uses TRBV5-4 and TRBJ2-5; 9 nucleotides match TRBD2. The end of the DNA fits TRBJ2-7 better, so the J call may be wrong. This CDR3 contains 15 residues. CDR1 and CDR2 (germline): SGHNT, YYREEE (reference sequence). This CDR3 reads CASSFYAGGLDEQYF. The DNA of the CDR3 is TGTGCCAGCAGCTTTTATGCGGGGGGGCTGGACGAGCAGTACTTC.

The V and J genes are TRBV7-9 and TRBJ2-7; D gene unclear. CDR3 size: 14 residues. CDR1 and CDR2 from the germline V gene are SEHNR and FQNEAQ (reference sequence). V was pared by 2 bases and J by 1 base, with 9 bases between. CDR3: CASSLRSKSYEQYF. DNA for the CDR3: TGTGCCAGCAGCTTAAGGTCTAAGTCCTACGAGCAGTACTTC.

The V call is TRBV11-2, the J call TRBJ1-6; D call uncertain. Trimming took 5 bases from V and 13 from J, leaving 15 bases between them. The CDR3 has 13 residues. From germline, CDR1 is SGHAT and CDR2 FQNNGV. CDR3 nucleotide sequence: TGTGCCAGCAGCCAGGAGGGTCGGGCCCCCCTCCACTTT. Residues: CASSQEGRAPLHF.

V and J are TRBV6-5 and TRBJ1-3; D unresolved. The germline gives CDR1 MNHEY, CDR2 SVGAGI. The V end lost 9 bases, the J end lost 4 bases, and 10 bases lay between the germline ends. The length of the CDR3 is 12 residues. In nucleotides, the CDR3 is TGTGCCAGTCCTACCCGGGGAAACACCATATATTTT. Translation gives CASPTRGNTIYF.

CDR3 sequence: CASNAGSTDTQYF. In DNA, the CDR3 is TGCGCCAGCAATGCGGGAAGCACAGATACGCAGTATTTT. This chain joins TRBV10-1 and TRBJ2-3, with D possibly TRBD2 on 6 matching bases. V gave up 7 bases and J gave up 0 bases, with 8 bases separating them. Germline V gives CDR1 WNHNN, CDR2 SYGVQD (reference sequence). The CDR3 sequence is 13 residues long.

The CDR3: CASSLTGYTEAFF. CDR3 nucleotide sequence: TGTGCCAGCAGTTTAACAGGGTACACTGAAGCTTTCTTT. This chain links TRBV6-5 with TRBJ1-1; the D gene is possibly TRBD1 (6 bases). The length of the CDR3 is 13 residues. The germline gives CDR1 MNHEY, CDR2 SVGAGI. Trimming pared 4 bases from V and 3 bases from J, leaving 9 bases between.

The rearrangement joins TRBV29-1 to TRBJ1-4; possibly TRBD1 for D (5 bases). The CDR3 contains 13 residues. Looked up from germline, CDR1 is SQVTM and CDR2 is ANQGSEA. The V end lost 6 bases, the J end lost 8 bases, and 16 bases lay between the germline ends. DNA of the CDR3: TGCAGCGTCCGTGGGGGGTTGGAAGAAAAACTGTTTTTT. Residues: CSVRGGLEEKLFF.

The chain uses TRBV6-1 and TRBJ2-7, with D hard to call. Germline values: CDR1 MNHNS, CDR2 SASEGT. Trimming removed 8 bases from V and 5 bases from J, with 22 bases in between. This CDR3 has 15 amino acids. CDR3 in DNA: TGTGCCAGCGGACCGCTCCCGGGTTCGCTCCACGAGCAGTACTTC. Translating it yields CASGPLPGSLHEQYF.

This clone was seen more than once but under ten times. V is TRBV25-1 and J is TRBJ1-1; D not resolved. The V end lost 6 bases, the J end lost 2 bases, and 4 bases lay between the germline ends. This CDR3 is built from 11 residues. CDR1 MGHDK and CDR2 SYGVNS come from the germline V gene. This CDR3 is CASRENTEAFF. The CDR3 DNA is TGTGCCAGCAGGGAAAACACTGAAGCTTTCTTT.

This clone occurred a few times. The chain employs TRBV27 and TRBJ2-5; TRBD1 matches at 8 bases. Germline assignment: CDR1 MNHEY and CDR2 SMNVEV (reference sequence). The J segment lost 4 bases and the V segment lost 3 bases, leaving 4 bases of the junction unmatched. The CDR3 is 14 amino acids. CDR3 sequence: CASSFPGQGETQYF. The CDR3 DNA reads as TGTGCCAGCAGTTTCCCTGGACAGGGAGAGACCCAGTACTTC.